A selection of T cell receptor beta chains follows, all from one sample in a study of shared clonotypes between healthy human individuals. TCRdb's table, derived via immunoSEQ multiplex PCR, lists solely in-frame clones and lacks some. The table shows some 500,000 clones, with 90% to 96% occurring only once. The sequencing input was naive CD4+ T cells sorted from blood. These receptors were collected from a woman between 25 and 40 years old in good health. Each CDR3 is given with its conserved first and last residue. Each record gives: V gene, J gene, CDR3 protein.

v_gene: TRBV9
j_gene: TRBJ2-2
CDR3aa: CASSVASGSTGELFF

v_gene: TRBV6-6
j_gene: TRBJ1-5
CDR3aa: CASSVWNQPQHF

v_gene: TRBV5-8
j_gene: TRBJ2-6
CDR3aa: CASSLVGGSAGANVLTF

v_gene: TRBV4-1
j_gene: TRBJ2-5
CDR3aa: CASSQDTSGGALETQYF

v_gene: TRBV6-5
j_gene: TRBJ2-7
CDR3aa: CASRLAGGHEQYF

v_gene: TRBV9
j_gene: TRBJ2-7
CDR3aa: CASSVAPSGTWEQYF

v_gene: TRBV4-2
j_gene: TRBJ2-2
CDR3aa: CASSQPSGRNTGELFF

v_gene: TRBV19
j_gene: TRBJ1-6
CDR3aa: CASSRQGADNSPLHF

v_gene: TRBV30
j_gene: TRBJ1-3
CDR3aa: CAWRLTGTAFSGNTIYF

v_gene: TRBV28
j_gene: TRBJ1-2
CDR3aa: CASAYGDRGRFGYTF

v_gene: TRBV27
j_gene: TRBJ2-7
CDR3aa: CASSPRAPSSYEQYF

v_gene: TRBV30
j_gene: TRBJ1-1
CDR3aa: CAWSVVYFRGASTEAFF

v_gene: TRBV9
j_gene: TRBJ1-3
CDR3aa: CASSPQGTGNTIYF

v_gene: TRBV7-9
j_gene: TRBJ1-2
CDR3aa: CASSLAGQGGYGYTF

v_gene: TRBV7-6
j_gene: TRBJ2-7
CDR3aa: CASSLASATGKYEQYF

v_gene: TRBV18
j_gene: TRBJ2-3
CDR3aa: CASSPGTSRSQYF

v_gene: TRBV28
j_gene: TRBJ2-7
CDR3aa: CASSWAGEQYF

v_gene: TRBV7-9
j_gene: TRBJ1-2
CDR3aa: CASSFPGRLGYTF

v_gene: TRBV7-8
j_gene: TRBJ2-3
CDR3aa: CASSLELTTDTQYF

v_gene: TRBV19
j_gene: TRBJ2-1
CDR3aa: CASTQGRASNEQFF

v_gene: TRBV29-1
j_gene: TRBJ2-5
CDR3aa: CSGGGRSNQGQYF

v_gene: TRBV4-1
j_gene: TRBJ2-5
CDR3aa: CASSPLNTGGSETQYF

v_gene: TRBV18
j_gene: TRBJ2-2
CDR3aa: CASSPNGELFF

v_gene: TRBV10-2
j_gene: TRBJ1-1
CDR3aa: CASSESLGFLVNTEAFF

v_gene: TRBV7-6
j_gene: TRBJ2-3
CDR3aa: CASSPLGLSSTDTQYF

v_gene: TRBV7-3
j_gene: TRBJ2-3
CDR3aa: CASSPTWGARNTQYF

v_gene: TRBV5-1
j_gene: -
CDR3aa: CASSLDRGHDEQYF

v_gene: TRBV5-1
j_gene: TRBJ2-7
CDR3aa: CASSFNGNYEQYF

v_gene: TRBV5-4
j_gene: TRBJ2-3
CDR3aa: CASSLVSGGGTDTQYF

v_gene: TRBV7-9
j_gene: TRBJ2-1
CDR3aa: CASSLGPFDRPYNEQFF

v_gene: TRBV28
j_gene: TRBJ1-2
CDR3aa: CASSFGGGYGYTF

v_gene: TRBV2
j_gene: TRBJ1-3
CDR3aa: CASRGDSPSGNTIYF

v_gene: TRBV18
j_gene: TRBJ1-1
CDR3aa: CASLQGENTEAFF

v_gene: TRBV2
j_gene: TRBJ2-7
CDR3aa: CASATSGSSVDEQYF

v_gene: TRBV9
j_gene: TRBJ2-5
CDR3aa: CASSVRGIAGDSETQYF

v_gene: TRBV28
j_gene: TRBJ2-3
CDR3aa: CASTDSRDNTDTQYF

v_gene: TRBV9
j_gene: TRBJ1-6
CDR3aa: CASSPSTGPNTPLHF

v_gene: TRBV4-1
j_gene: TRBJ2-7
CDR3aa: CASSQDPRTGYSEQYF

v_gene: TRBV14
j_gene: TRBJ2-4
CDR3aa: CASSQEVAGLQYF

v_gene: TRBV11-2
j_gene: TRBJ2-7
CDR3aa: CASSFRRSTYEQYF

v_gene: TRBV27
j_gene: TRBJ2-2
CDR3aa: CASRWGLANTGELFF

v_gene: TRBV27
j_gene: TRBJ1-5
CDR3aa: CASQTSYRVRDQPQHF

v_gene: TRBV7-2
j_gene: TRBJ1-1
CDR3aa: CASSPAWMNTEAFF

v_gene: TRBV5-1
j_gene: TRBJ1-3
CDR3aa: CASSGGQGANTIYF

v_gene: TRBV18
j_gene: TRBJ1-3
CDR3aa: CASSPLTGTEGNTIYF

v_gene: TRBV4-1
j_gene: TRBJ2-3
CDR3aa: CASSRNQGGVSTDTQYF

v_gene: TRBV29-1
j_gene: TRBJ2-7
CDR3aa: CSVGSGPSYEQYF

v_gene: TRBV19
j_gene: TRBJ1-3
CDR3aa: CASSTRTVSGNTIYF

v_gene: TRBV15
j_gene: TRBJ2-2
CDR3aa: CATSISGSRPGELFF

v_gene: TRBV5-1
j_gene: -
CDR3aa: CASSDTGGSYEQYF

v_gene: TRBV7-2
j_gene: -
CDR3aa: CASSLVGRSGNYEQYF

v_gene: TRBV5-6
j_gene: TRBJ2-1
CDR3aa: CASSWSYNEQFF

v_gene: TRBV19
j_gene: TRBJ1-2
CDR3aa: CASSSRQGGEVYTF

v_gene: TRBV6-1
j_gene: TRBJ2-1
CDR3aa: CASSGTSYNEQFF